Following are 22 T cell receptor beta chains from one sample sequenced in a study of cytomegalovirus exposure and HLA in healthy donors. PCR employed 60 Vbeta and 13 Jbeta primers. Here immunoSEQ multiplex PCR was the method, and the copy in TCRdb shows in-frame clones only, minus some. This repertoire shows approximately 170,000 clones, over 70% found once; its top ten account for around 7%. The sample consisted of PBMCs. These receptors were obtained from a woman between 35 and 50 years old in good health and CMV-seropositive.

The chain couples TRBV29-1 to TRBJ2-7, with 7 bases fitting TRBD1. The V segment lost 4 bases and the J segment 4 bases; nucleotides outside the gene matches: 4. CDR1 is SQVTM and CDR2 is ANQGSEA in the germline V gene. This CDR3 comprises 12 residues. The DNA for the CDR3 is TGCAGCGTTGGACAGGGCGTATACGAGCAGTACTTC. It is translated as CSVGQGVYEQYF.

This clone was recorded once. At one of its ends the junction is not consistent with the germline gene, which may arise from a read error. Other nucleotide sequences from this sample produce the same CDR3. The chain employs TRBV11-2 and TRBJ2-1; 10 nucleotides match TRBD2. The CDR3 contains 15 residues. CDR1 is SGHAT and CDR2 is FQNNGV in the germline V gene. CDR3: CASSLDPGLAVSQFF. CDR3 bases: TGTGCCAGCAGTTTAGACCCTGGACTAGCGGTCTCACAGTTCTTC.

The genes are TRBV9 and TRBJ2-1, with D unresolved. Deletions cut 0 bases from V and 0 bases from J, with 7 bases between. The CDR3 length is 15 residues. The germline gives CDR1 SGDLS, CDR2 YYNGEE. CDR3 coding DNA: TGTGCCAGCAGCGTAGACCGCAGCTCCTACAATGAGCAGTTCTTC. It specifies CASSVDRSSYNEQFF. The full variable domain, in which reference TRBV9 and TRBJ2-1 provide the parts outside the CDR3, is DSGVTQTPKHLITATGQRVTLRCSPRSGDLSVYWYQQSLDQGLQFLIQYYNGEERAKGNILERFSAQQFPDLHSELNLSSLELGDSALYFCASSVDRSSYNEQFFGPGTRLTVL.

This clone was observed a single time. This chain connects TRBV4-3 to TRBJ2-2, with 7 positions matching TRBD2. The CDR3 has 14 amino acids. Germline V gives CDR1 LGHNA, CDR2 YSLEER. V was clipped by 3 bases and J by 6 bases; unmatched bases: 4. The CDR3 DNA sequence: TGCGCCAGCAGCCAGGAGACTAGCTCCGGGGAGCTGTTTTTT. This encodes CASSQETSSGELFF.

The chain uses TRBV6-1 and TRBJ1-1; 9 bases match TRBD1. The CDR3 loop spans 14 amino acids. Germline CDR1 MNHNS, CDR2 SASEGT. Trimming cost V 8 bases and J 4 bases; bases outside gene matches: 8. CDR3 region: CASGLTGGTTEAFF. CDR3 nucleotides: TGTGCCAGCGGGCTAACAGGGGGCACCACTGAAGCTTTCTTT.

This chain connects TRBV7-2 to TRBJ1-1; no clear D gene. The germline V gene encodes CDR1 SGHTA and CDR2 FQGNSA. Trimming pared 6 bases from V and 6 bases from J, leaving 8 bases between. This CDR3 has 11 residues. CDR3: CASRTTSEAFF. DNA for the CDR3: TGTGCCAGCAGAACTACGTCTGAAGCTTTCTTT.

The J gene is TRBJ1-3, the V gene TRBV19; D gene uncertain. The CDR3 has 16 residues. Looked up from germline, CDR1 is LNHDA and CDR2 is SQIVND (reference sequence). V lost 5 bases and J lost 3, with 17 bases in between. CDR3 sequence (DNA): TGTGCCAGTAGTCCTTCCGCTACCTTCGGTGGAAACACCATATATTTT. This gives the protein CASSPSATFGGNTIYF.

This sequence joins TRBV19 and TRBJ1-2, with TRBD1 matching over 7 bases. The CDR3 length is 13 residues. Germline assignment: CDR1 LNHDA and CDR2 SQIVND (reference sequence). Trimming removed 6 bases from V and 5 bases from J; junction bases left unmatched: 6. CDR3 protein: CASSRDSQYGYTF. In DNA, the CDR3 is TGTGCCAGTAGCCGGGACAGCCAATATGGCTACACCTTC.

This chain connects TRBV5-5 to TRBJ2-2; D is undetermined. This CDR3 has 12 amino acids. Germline assignment: CDR1 SGHKS and CDR2 YYEKEE (reference sequence). The V gene lost 1 base and the J gene lost 6 bases, with 4 bases spanning the gap. DNA of the CDR3: TGTGCCAGCAGCTTGCTTCCCGGGGAGCTGTTTTTT. Translated: CASSLLPGELFF.

The V and J genes are TRBV13 and TRBJ2-3, with 10 bases aligning to TRBD1. J was trimmed by 5 bases and V by 5 bases; bases with no gene match: 13. From germline, CDR1 is PRHDT and CDR2 FYEKMQ (reference sequence). This CDR3 region has 17 residues. The CDR3 DNA reads as TGTGCCAGCAGCAAACTTACCGGGACAGGGGTCGGAGATACGCAGTATTTT. Translation gives CASSKLTGTGVGDTQYF.

The rearrangement uses TRBV7-2 and TRBJ2-7; D perhaps matches TRBD2 (5 bases). The V gene lost 2 bases and the J gene lost 7 bases, with 18 bases spanning the gap. CDR1 and CDR2 from the germline V gene are SGHTA and FQGNSA. The CDR3 loop spans 15 amino acids. CDR3 region: CASSLRIGSEAEQYF. CDR3 DNA sequence: TGTGCCAGCAGCTTACGGATTGGGTCGGAGGCGGAGCAGTACTTC.

This rearrangement joins TRBV19 to TRBJ2-6; D gene uncertain. Germline V gene sequence: CDR1 LNHDA, CDR2 SQIVND (reference sequence). Trimming removed 8 bases from V and 3 bases from J, with 8 bases in between. The CDR3 has 13 residues. The CDR3 bases are TGTGCCAGTGCGCGGCGTGGGGCCAACGTCCTGACTTTC. Its translation is CASARRGANVLTF.

This clone was recorded only once. The rearrangement uses TRBV7-3 and TRBJ2-3; 15 bases fit TRBD2. CDR1 is SGHTA and CDR2 is FQGTGA in the germline V gene. V lost 4 bases, J lost 9 bases, and 2 bases stayed unmatched. The length of the CDR3 is 14 residues. Written as DNA, the CDR3 is TGTGCCAGCAGCTCGGGACTAGCGGGGGGAACGCAGTATTTT. Its protein is CASSSGLAGGTQYF.

This chain links TRBV4-2 with TRBJ2-2; 8 bases line up with TRBD1. Germline trimming cut 0 bases from V and 7 bases from J; bases unmatched to any gene: 13. The germline V gene encodes CDR1 LGHNA and CDR2 YNFKEQ. This CDR3 region has 18 residues. Here the CDR3 DNA reads TGTGCCAGCAGCCAAGATAGGGTTGGACAGGGAATAGGCGGGGAGCTGTTTTTT. Encoded protein: CASSQDRVGQGIGGELFF.

This clone was counted a few times. This chain links TRBV19 with TRBJ2-5, with 11 positions matching TRBD2. The CDR3 totals 16 residues. The V gene's germline CDR1 is LNHDA and CDR2 SQIVND (reference sequence). With 3 bases clipped from V and 4 bases from J, the junction kept 7 bases outside the gene matches. The CDR3 here is CASSITSGGIGETQYF. The CDR3 coding sequence is TGTGCCAGTAGTATTACTAGCGGGGGTATCGGAGAGACCCAGTACTTC.

Written as DNA, the CDR3 is TGTGCCAGCAGCCAAGAAAGATCCATGGGGGGGGCAGAGACCCAGTACTTC. Its translation: CASSQERSMGGAETQYF. This rearrangement joins TRBV4-2 to TRBJ2-5; tentatively, D is TRBD2 (7 bases). The CDR3 sequence is 17 residues long. The germline CDR1 and CDR2 sequences are LGHNA and YNFKEQ. V was clipped by 0 bases and J by 4 bases, with 18 bases between them.

This chain joins TRBV2 and TRBJ2-1; 8 bases align to TRBD2. Trimming cost V 4 bases and J 7 bases; bases outside gene matches: 9. Per germline, CDR1 SNHLY and CDR2 FYNNEI. The CDR3 is 15 amino acids. As DNA, the CDR3 is TGTGCCAGCAGTGGCGTAGCGGGGCTCGGGAATGAGCAGTTCTTC. It encodes CASSGVAGLGNEQFF.

V gene TRBV14 combines with J gene TRBJ1-2; tentative D call: TRBD1 (5 bases). The CDR3 length is 14 residues. In germline, CDR1 is SGHDN, CDR2 FVKESK. The V and J ends lost 2 bases and 4 bases respectively, with 11 bases between them. CDR3 bases: TGTGCCAGCAGCCAACAGGGTCAGGGCTATGGCTACACCTTC. It encodes CASSQQGQGYGYTF.

This clone was picked up a small number of times. The chain has TRBV4-3 and TRBJ2-3, with a possible D match to TRBD2 (5 bases). The V end was cut by 1 base, the J end by 1 base, with 12 bases between. This CDR3 region has 16 residues. Per the germline V gene, CDR1 is LGHNA and CDR2 is YSLEER. CDR3 in DNA: TGCGCCAGCAGCCAAGCGAGTAGCGTAGGCACAGATACGCAGTATTTT. It specifies CASSQASSVGTDTQYF.

In this sample, this clone turned up a few times. The rearrangement links TRBV5-1 to TRBJ2-1, with 11 bases fitting TRBD2. Per the germline V gene, CDR1 is SGHRS and CDR2 is YFSETQ. The CDR3 sequence is 15 residues long. J was trimmed by 9 bases and V by 3 bases; bases with no gene match: 8. The CDR3 DNA reads TGCGCCAGCAGCTCGGGACTAGCGGAGGGAAGTGAGCAGTTCTTC. Translating gives CASSSGLAEGSEQFF.

The rearrangement joins TRBV11-3 to TRBJ2-1; D is possibly TRBD1 (6 bases). With 3 bases removed from V and 4 bases from J, the gap between germline ends came to 13 bases. Germline V CDR1 and CDR2: SGHNT, YENEEA. The CDR3 covers 15 residues. CDR3 sequence: CASSLAGQLYNEQFF. In nucleotides, the CDR3 is TGTGCCAGCAGCTTGGCCGGACAGCTATACAATGAGCAGTTCTTC. Variable domain in full (rest from reference TRBV11-3 and TRBJ2-1): EAGVVQSPRYKIIEKKQPVAFWCNPISGHNTLYWYLQNLGQGPELLIRYENEEAVDDSQLPKDRFSAERLKGVDSTLKIQPAELGDSAVYLCASSLAGQLYNEQFFGPGTRLTVL.

This sequence joins TRBV7-6 and TRBJ2-1; 10 nucleotides match TRBD1. V shed 5 bases and J 8 bases; nucleotides not matched to a gene: 6. CDR1 is SGHVS and CDR2 is FNYEAQ in the germline V gene. This CDR3 has 14 amino acids. In nucleotides, the CDR3 is TGTGCCAGCAGCATCGGGACAGGGGCCTATGAGCAGTTCTTC. Its protein product is CASSIGTGAYEQFF. The whole variable domain, remainder taken from reference TRBV7-6 and TRBJ2-1, is GAGVSQSPRYKVTKRGQDVALRCDPISGHVSLYWYRQALGQGPEFLTYFNYEAQQDKSGLPNDRFSAERPEGSISTLTIQRTEQRDSAMYRCASSIGTGAYEQFFGPGTRLTVL.